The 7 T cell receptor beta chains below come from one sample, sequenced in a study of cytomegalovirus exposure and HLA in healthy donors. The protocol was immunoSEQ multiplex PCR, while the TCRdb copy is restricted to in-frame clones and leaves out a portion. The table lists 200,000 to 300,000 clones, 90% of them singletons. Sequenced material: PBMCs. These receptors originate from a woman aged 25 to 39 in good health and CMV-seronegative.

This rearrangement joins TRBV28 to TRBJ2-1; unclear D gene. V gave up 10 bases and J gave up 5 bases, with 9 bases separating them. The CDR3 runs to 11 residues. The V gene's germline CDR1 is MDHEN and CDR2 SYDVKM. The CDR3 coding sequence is TGTGCCACCATAGCTAACAATGAGCAGTTCTTC. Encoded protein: CATIANNEQFF.

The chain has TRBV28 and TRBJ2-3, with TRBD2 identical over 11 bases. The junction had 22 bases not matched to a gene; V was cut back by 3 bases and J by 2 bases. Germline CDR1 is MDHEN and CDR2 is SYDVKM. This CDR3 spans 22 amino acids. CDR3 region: CASSFGRPQLAGVVRDTDTQYF. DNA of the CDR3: TGTGCCAGCAGTTTCGGCAGGCCCCAACTAGCGGGAGTTGTAAGGGACACAGATACGCAGTATTTT.

The CDR3 nucleotides read TGTGCCAGAAGCCACTACGGGACTAGAAGCTCCTACAATGAGCAGTTCTTC. This translates into CARSHYGTRSSYNEQFF. J is TRBJ2-1 and V is TRBV5-3, with 8 bases identical to TRBD2. TRBV5-3 is placed among ORFs of uncertain function. The CDR3 has 17 amino acids. Trimming at V came to 4 bases and at J to 0 bases, leaving 9 bases not matched to a gene.

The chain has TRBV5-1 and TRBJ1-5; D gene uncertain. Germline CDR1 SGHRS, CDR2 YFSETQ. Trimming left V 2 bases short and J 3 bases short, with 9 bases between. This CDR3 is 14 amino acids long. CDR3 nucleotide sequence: TGCGCCAGCAGCTTATATGGGGACAATCAGCCCCAGCATTTT. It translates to CASSLYGDNQPQHF.

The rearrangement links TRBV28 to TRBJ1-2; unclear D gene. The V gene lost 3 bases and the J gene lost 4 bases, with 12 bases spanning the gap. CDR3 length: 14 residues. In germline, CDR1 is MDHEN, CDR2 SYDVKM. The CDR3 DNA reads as TGTGCCAGCAGTTTGCTGATGGAAGCCTATGGCTACACCTTC. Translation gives CASSLLMEAYGYTF.

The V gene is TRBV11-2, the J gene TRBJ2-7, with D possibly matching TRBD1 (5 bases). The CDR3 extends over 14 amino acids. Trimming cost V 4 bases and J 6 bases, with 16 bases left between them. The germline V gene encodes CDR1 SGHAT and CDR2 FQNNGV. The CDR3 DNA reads TGTGCCAGCAGCTCCCTCCAGGGTACTCTCGAGCAGTACTTC. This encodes CASSSLQGTLEQYF. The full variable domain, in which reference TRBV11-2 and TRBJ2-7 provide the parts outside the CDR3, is EAGVAQSPRYKIIEKRQSVAFWCNPISGHATLYWYQQILGQGPKLLIQFQNNGVVDDSQLPKDRFSAERLKGVDSTLKIQPAKLEDSAVYLCASSSLQGTLEQYFGPGTRLTVT.

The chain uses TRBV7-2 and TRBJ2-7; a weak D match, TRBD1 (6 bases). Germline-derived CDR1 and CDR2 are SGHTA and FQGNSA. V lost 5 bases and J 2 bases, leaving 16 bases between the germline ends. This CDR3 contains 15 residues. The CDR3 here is CASSAYSGQTYEQYF. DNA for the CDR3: TGTGCCAGCAGCGCCTATTCGGGACAAACCTACGAGCAGTACTTC.